This TCR beta chain was documented in a study of blood T cell repertoires in COVID-19. Study information: Acute-phase and convalescent COVID-19 samples originated in the United States, Italy and Spain. PBMCs, B-cell-depleted T cells, or T cells provided the cDNA or gDNA that made up the material.

From germline, CDR1 is MGHRA and CDR2 YSYEKL. J gave up 6 bases and V 0 bases, and 4 bases lay outside the gene matches. The length of the CDR3 is 16 residues. As processed by the authors: Estimated nucleated cell counts came from reference gene primer amplification. Profiled with immunoSEQ multiplex PCR; TCRdb holds only in-frame clones, not every one. Clone size and V and J calls were adopted from that table, with D and trimming inferred from the DNA. This table holds about 29,000 clones, about 89% found once. The source is a man between 65 and 85 years old with active COVID-19. What was sequenced was peripheral blood. The chain joins TRBV4-1 to TRBJ1-6, with 8 bases that match TRBD1. CDR3 nucleotides: TGCGCCAGCAGCCAAGAACAGCAGGGGGCTAATTCACCCCTCCACTTT. Encoded protein: CASSQEQQGANSPLHF.